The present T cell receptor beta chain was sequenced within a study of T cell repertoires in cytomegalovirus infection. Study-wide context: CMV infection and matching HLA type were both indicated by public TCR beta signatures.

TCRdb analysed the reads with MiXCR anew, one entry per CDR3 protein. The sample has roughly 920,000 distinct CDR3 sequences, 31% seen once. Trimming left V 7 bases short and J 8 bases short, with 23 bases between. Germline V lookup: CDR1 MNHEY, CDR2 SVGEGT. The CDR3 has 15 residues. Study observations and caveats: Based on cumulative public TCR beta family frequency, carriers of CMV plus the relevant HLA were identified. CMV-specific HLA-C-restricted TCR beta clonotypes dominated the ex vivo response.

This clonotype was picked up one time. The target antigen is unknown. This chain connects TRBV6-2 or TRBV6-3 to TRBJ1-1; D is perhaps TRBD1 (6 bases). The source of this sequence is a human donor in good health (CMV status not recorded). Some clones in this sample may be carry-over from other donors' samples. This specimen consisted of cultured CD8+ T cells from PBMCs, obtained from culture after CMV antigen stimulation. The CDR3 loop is CASNLGAPYYSEAFF. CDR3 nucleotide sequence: TGTGCCAGCAATTTGGGGGCCCCTTATTATTCAGAAGCTTTCTTT.